This entry features one TCR beta chain sequence. Its cognate antigen is unknown. The data belong to a study of T cell repertoires in cytomegalovirus infection. About the research overall: Signatures in public TCR beta sequences pointed to both CMV infection and matching HLA type.

Study-wide results and limits: Within the response measured ex vivo, HLA-C-restricted CMV-specific TCR beta clonotypes were dominant. Summed frequency of shared TCR beta families picked out CMV carriers who also had the relevant HLA.

The CDR3 covers 15 residues. Germline values: CDR1 MGHDK, CDR2 SYGVNS. V was pared by 2 bases and J by 9 bases, with 5 bases of the junction left unmatched. TCRdb ran MiXCR on the reads and lists one entry per CDR3 protein. The repertoire holds fewer than 250,000 distinct CDR3 sequences, with around 12% as singletons. Sequenced sample: PBMCs. This sequence joins TRBV25-1 and TRBJ2-1; 12 nucleotides agree with TRBD2. The sequence was obtained from a human donor in good health (CMV status not recorded). Some clones in this sample may be carry-over from other donors' samples. The CDR3 coding sequence is TGTGCCAGCAGTGAAACTAGCGGGAGGTGGGGTGAGCAGTTCTTC. Amino acid sequence: CASSETSGRWGEQFF.